A selection of T cell receptor beta chains follows, all from one sample in a study of neoadjuvant anti-PD-1 for oral cavity cancer. Some clones are missing from TCRdb's copy, which holds only in-frame ones; the method was immunoSEQ multiplex PCR. In the table there are roughly 36,000 clones, around 40% of which are singletons. The specimen comprised tumor tissue, sampled after nivolumab (anti-PD-1) treatment. These receptors were taken from a person aged 40 to 85 with oral cavity squamous cell carcinoma. Each CDR3 is given without its conserved first and last residue.

j_call | v_call | cdr3_length | cdr3_aa
TRBJ2-1 | TRBV7-2 | 12 | ASSLVGGDNEQF
TRBJ1-5 | TRBV19 | 11 | ASSGTVNQPQH
TRBJ1-1 | TRBV7-2 | 14 | ASSLAVGGMNTEAF
TRBJ2-3 | TRBV6-5 | 13 | ASSYSVSGTDTQY
TRBJ1-1 | TRBV5-8 | 10 | AITGGNTEAF
TRBJ2-7 | TRBV7-9 | 14 | ASSLAGAGTPYEQY
TRBJ2-5 | TRBV9 | 12 | ASSAGLYEETQY
TRBJ2-2 | TRBV6-1 | 12 | AYASGARTGELF
TRBJ2-5 | TRBV10-3 | 13 | AISGLAGVQETQY
TRBJ1-5 | TRBV5-1 | 13 | ASSSGTEGWQPQH
TRBJ1-4 | TRBV27 | 11 | ASSLGQAGKLF
TRBJ2-7 | TRBV5-1 | 13 | ASSETTGTGGEQY
TRBJ2-7 | TRBV18 | 11 | ASSRARRDEQY